The present T cell receptor (beta chain) was sequenced within a study of STAT3 mutations in large granular lymphocyte leukemia. Overall study findings and caveats: Every T-cell large granular lymphocyte leukemia patient had at least one immunodominant TCR beta clonotype. A small but highly pathogenic clone may have been missed. Treatment regimens differed across patients between samplings.

Generated by immunoSEQ multiplex PCR, the TCRdb table keeps only in-frame clones and is missing some. The table records approximately 15,000 clones, around 90% of them present only once. With respect to this clone: Its antigen is as yet unknown.

Sequenced: peripheral blood mononuclear cells. The clonotype originates from a woman between 50 and 59 years old with T-cell large granular lymphocyte leukemia. Some clones in this sample may be carry-over from other donors' samples.

The CDR3 here is CASSYGEGGVTDTQYF. The CDR3 DNA reads as TGTGCCAGCAGCTATGGCGAGGGCGGGGTCACAGATACGCAGTATTTT. The chain joins TRBV7-9 to TRBJ2-3; tentative D call: TRBD2 (6 bases). CDR1 is SEHNR, CDR2 FQNEAQ, per germline (reference sequence). The CDR3 runs to 16 residues. Trimming shortened V by 4 bases and J by 2 bases, and 16 bases separated the two germline ends.